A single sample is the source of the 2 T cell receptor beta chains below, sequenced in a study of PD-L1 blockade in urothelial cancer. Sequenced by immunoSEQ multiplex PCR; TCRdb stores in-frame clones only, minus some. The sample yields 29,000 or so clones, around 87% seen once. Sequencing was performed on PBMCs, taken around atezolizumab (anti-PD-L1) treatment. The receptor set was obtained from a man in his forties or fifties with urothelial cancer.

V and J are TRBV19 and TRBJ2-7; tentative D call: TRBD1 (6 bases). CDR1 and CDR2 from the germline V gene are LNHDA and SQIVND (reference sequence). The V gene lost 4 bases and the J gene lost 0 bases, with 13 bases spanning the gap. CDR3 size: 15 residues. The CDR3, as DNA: TGTGCCAGTAGTAGGGCAGGGGATTCCTCCTACGAGCAGTACTTC. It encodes CASSRAGDSSYEQYF.

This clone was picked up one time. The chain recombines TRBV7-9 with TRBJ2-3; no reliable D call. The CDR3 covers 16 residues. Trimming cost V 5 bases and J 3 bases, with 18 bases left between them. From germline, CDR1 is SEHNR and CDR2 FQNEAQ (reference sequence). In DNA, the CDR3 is TGTGCCAGCAGCCCCCGGAGACCTGGTGGTACAGATACGCAGTATTTT. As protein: CASSPRRPGGTDTQYF.